The rows below give T cell receptor beta chains drawn from one sample of a study of CD8 T cells in ankylosing spondylitis. TCRdb used MiXCR to reprocess the 5' RACE reads, holding one entry per CDR3 protein. The sample has tens of thousands of distinct CDR3 sequences; about 27% are singletons. The sequenced sample was blood, either unsorted or a sorted T cell fraction (not recorded which). These receptors all stem from a male donor with ankylosing spondylitis or in good health (not recorded which). CDR3s include the opening cysteine and the closing phenylalanine or tryptophan. The D gene is left open where the match is weak. Clone size is stated in some rows and not others, as once, few, many or a class when expanded.

v_call | clone_size | d_call | cdr3_aa
TRBV12-3/TRBV12-4 | many | NA | CASSRVSQETQYF
TRBV27 | few | NA | CASSLSAGTDYEQYF
TRBV11-1 | few | NA | CASSLGKGVGNEQFF
TRBV7-6 | NA | NA | CASSLVGGLNTEAFF
TRBV28 | few | NA | CASSLRRPETQYF
TRBV12-3/TRBV12-4 | NA | TRBD2 | CASSSSGTSFEQYF
TRBV7-9 | many | NA | CASSLRWANEQFF
TRBV29-1 | NA | NA | CSTVGGGSQETQYF
TRBV5-1 | NA | NA | CASSLDGMAYEQYF
TRBV5-6 | few | NA | CASSPAEGVPLFSGANVLTF
TRBV7-9 | NA | NA | CASTADGNTEAFF
TRBV20-1 | once | NA | CSAIGGMNTEAFF
TRBV20-1 | few | TRBD2 | CSARESGRAYEQFF
TRBV20-1 | NA | NA | CSATGVADTQYF
TRBV18 | once | NA | CASWSSGNTIYF
TRBV7-2 | NA | NA | CASSLLPRSYGYTF
TRBV20-1 | NA | NA | CSARVPGRRNTEAFF
TRBV20-1 | few | NA | CSATHPGQRTIYF
TRBV20-1 | few | NA | CSARGGGGAGDTQYF
TRBV20-1 | few | NA | CSARMRAATDTQYF
TRBV5-1 | few | NA | CASSSVRDGDTEAFF
TRBV28 | NA | NA | CASSFSVWAGPQHF
TRBV29-1 | many | TRBD1 | CSVPDEGAHNEQFF
TRBV10-3 | few | TRBD1 | CAISQGAQATNEKLFF
TRBV28 | many | NA | CASNERDYNTEAFF
TRBV5-4 | NA | NA | CASSLQARNSPLHF
TRBV5-1 | NA | NA | CASSLGGTGETQYF
TRBV7-9 | few | NA | CASSFADGTGELFF
TRBV11-2 | NA | TRBD2 | CASSLGLGTRDF
TRBV5-6 | few | NA | CASTKGPGGTDTQYF
TRBV5-1 | NA | TRBD2 | CASSLTSGGYSGELFF
TRBV7-8 | few | NA | CASSLQTGGQNNEQFF
TRBV29-1 | few | NA | CSVEYNVRYNEQFF
TRBV20-1 | many | NA | CSATPGHSANQPQHF
TRBV5-6 | few | NA | CASSAPIGLTYNEQFF
TRBV20-1 | NA | NA | CSARDPPLQGSEAFF
TRBV29-1 | once | TRBD1 | CSVRDSAYNSPLHF
TRBV20-1 | few | NA | CSASPGTSVQPQHF
TRBV12-3/TRBV12-4 | once | NA | CASSPTLNEQFF
TRBV7-9 | few | NA | CASSLAGKNTEAFF
TRBV28 | NA | NA | CASSVSDDYYGYTF
TRBV20-1 | many | TRBD2 | CSASGTSGKETQYF
TRBV2 | NA | TRBD2 | CASRGTSGSGETQYF
TRBV12-3/TRBV12-4 | NA | TRBD2 | CASSGRLAGSTDTQYF
TRBV7-2 | many | NA | CASSSQGFGAEAFF
TRBV7-9 | NA | NA | CASSLKVGQETQYF
TRBV6-1 | few | TRBD2 | CASTWGGLAFGELFF
TRBV5-1 | many | TRBD2 | CASFRTSGPNEQFF
TRBV7-9 | NA | TRBD2 | CASSSSGRYNEQFF
TRBV12-3/TRBV12-4 | NA | NA | CASSRSAAVSPQHF
TRBV12-5 | few | NA | CASGLVLGAGPTEAFF
TRBV6-5 | NA | TRBD1 | CASSYEGTAYEQYF
TRBV12-3/TRBV12-4 | NA | TRBD1 | CASRGQGVLAGELFF
TRBV7-3 | few | TRBD1 | CASSLETGALGTEAFF
TRBV20-1 | NA | TRBD1 | CSARVTGGNEQFF